The text below deals with one TCR beta chain. The CDR3 has 11 residues. Germline V gene data show CDR1 as SGHAT and CDR2 as FQNNGV. Trimming stripped 4 bases from V and 2 bases from J, with 3 bases between. The data were produced by immunoSEQ multiplex PCR, yet TCRdb's version contains in-frame clones alone and is incomplete. The profile covers 360,000 or so clones, with about 90% appearing a single time and around 3% taken by the ten largest. This sample is drawn from a study of blood T cell repertoires in COVID-19. This TCR came from a woman aged 25 to 45 who had recovered from COVID-19. The V and J genes are TRBV11-2 and TRBJ2-7; D is unclear. Sequencing used PBMCs or T cells enriched from blood (not recorded which). CDR3 in amino acids: CASSSPYEQYF. The CDR3 DNA reads as TGTGCCAGCAGCTCTCCCTACGAGCAGTACTTC.